Listed below are T cell receptor beta chains from one sample, sequenced in a study of regulatory T cells in long-lasting Graves disease. Each CDR3 protein gets one entry after TCRdb re-called the multiplex PCR reads with MiXCR. The sample includes around 400,000 distinct CDR3 sequences, roughly 15% of them seen just once. Sequences were derived from peripheral blood mononuclear cells (PBMCs), sampled at new diagnosis, from a patient treated with antithyroid drugs. Receptor source: a female donor with Graves disease. The CDR3 runs from the conserved cysteine through the conserved F or W. The D gene is left open where the match is weak.

TRBV20-1	-	TRBJ2-5	CSARDIGGAHNF
TRBV5-4	-	TRBJ1-2	CASSLEGQNYGYTF
TRBV7-2	TRBD2	TRBJ2-1	CASSSGLAGGGEQFF
TRBV27	TRBD2	TRBJ2-2	CASSTAAGGAGELFF
TRBV9	-	TRBJ2-1	CASSPNRGAGNEQFF
TRBV4-3	TRBD1	TRBJ1-2	CASSQGGTGGLAGYGYTF
TRBV7-9	-	TRBJ2-4	CASSPIGTNLAKNIQYF
TRBV6-2/TRBV6-3	TRBD1	TRBJ2-7	CASSYPTGTASYEQYF
TRBV12-3/TRBV12-4	-	TRBJ2-7	CASSLRAGREVEQYF
TRBV12-3/TRBV12-4	TRBD1	TRBJ1-1	CASSAGTGAAFF
TRBV12-3/TRBV12-4	TRBD2	TRBJ2-2	CASSLSLAGGSTGELFF
TRBV11-2	-	TRBJ1-1	CASAPLGEIEAFF
TRBV4-1	TRBD1	TRBJ1-1	CASSQTGQGRKTEAFF
TRBV11-1	TRBD1	TRBJ1-6	CASRQGRASPLHF
TRBV5-1	-	TRBJ2-6	CASSKGDFGANVLTF
TRBV11-2	-	TRBJ2-2	CASSLESGFGELFF
TRBV10-2	TRBD1	TRBJ1-1	CASSGLGQVDTEAFF
TRBV5-1	-	TRBJ2-3	CASSLNLQGPDTQYF
TRBV10-2	-	TRBJ1-1	CASRGRENTEAFF
TRBV6-2/TRBV6-3	-	TRBJ2-2	CASSDFIFGELFF
TRBV25-1	-	TRBJ1-1	CASSEYAGLGTEAFF
TRBV2	-	TRBJ1-5	CASRMDGNQPQHF
TRBV18	TRBD2	TRBJ2-5	CASSPGRTSGSETQYF
TRBV19	TRBD1	TRBJ1-2	CASIRAGGYGYTF
TRBV27	-	TRBJ2-1	CASTTGNLGLNEQFF
TRBV24-1	-	TRBJ2-5	CATSDFNFGPGEETQYF
TRBV7-2	-	TRBJ1-2	CASSFEPGGNYGYTF
TRBV27	TRBD1	TRBJ1-5	CASSLLPRGEGQPQHF
TRBV7-9	-	TRBJ2-2	CASYRLGDGGELFF
TRBV5-1	TRBD2	TRBJ2-1	CASSRLPGLAHNEQFF
TRBV19	TRBD2	TRBJ2-2	CASSPWGGDTGELFF
TRBV7-3	-	TRBJ2-5	CASSLPDRETQYF
TRBV2	-	TRBJ1-6	CASGDSPLHF
TRBV5-4	TRBD2	TRBJ2-1	CASSLAPGRGGRNEQFF
TRBV5-5	-	TRBJ1-2	CASSRGVFGYTF